This TCR beta chain was sequenced for a study of cytomegalovirus exposure and HLA in healthy donors. The wider study: The 100 to 150 validation repertoires matched the 650 to 850 first-cohort repertoires in platform, a later analysis reported.

TCRdb's copy holds only in-frame clones and misses some; the assay was immunoSEQ multiplex PCR. In the table there are about 270,000 clones, 80% to 90% of which are singletons. Per germline, CDR1 SGHVS and CDR2 FQNEAQ. There are 12 residues in the CDR3. Trimming removed 8 bases at V and 2 bases at J, with 6 bases between. This sequence originates from a young woman in good health and CMV-seronegative. The sequencing sample was made of PBMCs. V gene TRBV7-8 combines with J gene TRBJ2-2; D call uncertain. As DNA, the CDR3 is TGTGCCAGCTCGCTAAACACCGGGGAGCTGTTTTTT. Translating gives CASSLNTGELFF. Full variable domain (remainder filled in from reference TRBV7-8 and TRBJ2-2): GAGVSQSPRYKVAKRGQDVALRCDPISGHVSLFWYQQALGQGPEFLTYFQNEAQLDKSGLPSDRFFAERPEGSVSTLKIQRTQQEDSAVYLCASSLNTGELFFGEGSRLTVL.